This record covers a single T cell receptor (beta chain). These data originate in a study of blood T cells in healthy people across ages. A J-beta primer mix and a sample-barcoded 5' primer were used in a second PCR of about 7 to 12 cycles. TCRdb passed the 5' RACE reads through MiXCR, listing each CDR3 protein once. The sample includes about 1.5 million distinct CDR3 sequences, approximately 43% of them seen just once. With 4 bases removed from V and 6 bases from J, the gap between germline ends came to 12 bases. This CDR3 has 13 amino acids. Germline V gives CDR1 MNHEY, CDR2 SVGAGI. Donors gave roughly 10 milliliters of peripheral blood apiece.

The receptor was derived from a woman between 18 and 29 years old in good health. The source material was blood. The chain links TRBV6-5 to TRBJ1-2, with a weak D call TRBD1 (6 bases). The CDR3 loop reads CASSFLQGHGYTF. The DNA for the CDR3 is TGTGCCAGCAGTTTCTTACAGGGCCATGGCTACACCTTC.